This T cell receptor (beta chain) emerged from a study of T cell changes during pregnancy in multiple sclerosis. V lost 7 bases and J lost 4; bases outside the gene matches: 8. Per the germline V gene, CDR1 is SGHDT and CDR2 is YYEEEE. The CDR3 extends over 15 amino acids. Sequencing was performed with immunoSEQ multiplex PCR; in TCRdb, only in-frame clones are kept and a portion is missing. The sample has 30,000 to 40,000 clones, roughly nine tenths seen once; the top ten hold almost 5.5%. This chain joins TRBV5-6 and TRBJ1-5, with 10 bases identical to TRBD1. The material sequenced was peripheral blood, taken in the third trimester of pregnancy. The source is a female donor in good health, enrolled as a control in a pregnancy study. CDR3 amino acids: CASSSGQGGNQPQHF. CDR3 coding DNA: TGTGCCAGCTCCTCCGGACAGGGGGGTAATCAGCCCCAGCATTTT. The entire variable domain, with the rest obtained from reference TRBV5-6 and TRBJ1-5, is as follows: DAGVTQSPTHLIKTRGQQVTLRCSPKSGHDTVSWYQQALGQGPQFIFQYYEEEERQRGNFPDRFSGHQFPNYSSELNVNALLLGDSALYLCASSSGQGGNQPQHFGDGTRLSIL.